This T cell receptor (beta chain) was recorded in a study of Ad26.COV2.S vaccination and SARS-CoV-2 variants. Whole-study context: Participant was drawn from the COV1001 Ad26.COV2.S trial arm.

The V end was cut by 3 bases, the J end by 4 bases, with 6 bases between. The CDR3 sequence is 12 residues long. Germline-derived CDR1 and CDR2 are ENHRY and SYGVKD. Documented treatment: some 20 received Ad26.COV2.S at low or high dose, single or two shots; five or six received placebo; per-sample allocation not given. After the first vaccine or placebo injection, samples were drawn on day 63. An adult donor aged 18-55 years was enrolled in Boston. Some clones are missing from TCRdb's copy, which holds only in-frame ones; the method was immunoSEQ multiplex PCR. This table has about 680,000 clones, more than 70% appearing once.

The rearrangement uses TRBV10-3 and TRBJ1-2; the D is unclear. Source: peripheral blood, taken in a trial of Ad26.COV2.S vaccine versus placebo. This clonotype was sampled from a person aged 18-60 years who received the Ad26.COV2.S COVID-19 vaccine or a placebo. The CDR3 region is CAISENSYGYTF. In nucleotides, the CDR3 is TGTGCCATCAGTGAAAACAGCTATGGCTACACCTTC.